This is a list of T cell receptor beta chains from one sample in a study of vaccination and CD4 T cells after COVID-19. In TCRdb, the PCR reads were re-called with MiXCR into one record per CDR3 protein. This sample yields about 9,000 distinct CDR3 sequences, of which 45% to 55% are seen a single time; less than 25% belongs to the top ten. Their antigen targets remain unknown. The sample consisted of CD4+ T cells from blood, cultured in vitro. The source is a human donor who had recovered from COVID-19. Each CDR3 is given with its conserved first and last residue. The D gene is left open where the match is weak. For some rows the clone size is stated as once, few or many, or as a class when expanded; others skip it.

CASSFTDTEAFF	TGTGCCAGCAGTTTCACGGACACTGAAGCTTTCTTT	TRBV12-3/TRBV12-4	-	-	TRBJ1-1
CASSHGLTNQPQHF	TGTGCCAGCAGCCATGGGTTGACTAATCAGCCCCAGCATTTT	TRBV6-1	-	-	TRBJ1-5
CASSRTGQPPRNTEAFF	TGTGCCAGCTCACGGACAGGGCAGCCCCCTAGGAACACTGAAGCTTTCTTT	TRBV18	TRBD1	-	TRBJ1-1
CARRAVDCYYYEQYF	TGTGCAAGGCGGGCAGTCGACTGCTACTACTACGAGCAGTACTTC	TRBV12-2	-	-	TRBJ2-7
CSARVAGGPSPLDYNEQFF	TGCAGTGCTAGAGTTGCGGGAGGGCCGTCCCCTTTAGACTACAATGAGCAGTTCTTC	TRBV20-1	TRBD2	few	TRBJ2-1
CASSESTGFNYGYTF	TGTGCCAGCAGTGAGTCGACAGGTTTTAACTATGGCTACACCTTC	TRBV6-4	-	few	TRBJ1-2
CASSYVGNQPQHF	TGTGCCAGCAGTTACGTGGGGAATCAGCCCCAGCATTTT	TRBV6-2/TRBV6-3	-	-	TRBJ1-5
CASSQDSYEQYF	TGCGCCAGCAGTCAAGACAGTTACGAGCAGTACTTC	TRBV23-1	-	few	TRBJ2-7
CSARTNRPSSYNEQFF	TGCAGTGCTAGAACAAATAGGCCAAGCTCCTACAATGAGCAGTTCTTC	TRBV20-1	-	-	TRBJ2-1
CASSVAAGWETQYF	TGTGCCAGCAGCGTAGCAGCGGGGTGGGAGACCCAGTACTTC	TRBV9	TRBD2	-	TRBJ2-5
CASSMEGTGRQPQHF	TGTGCCAGTAGTATGGAGGGGACAGGGCGCCAGCCCCAGCATTTT	TRBV19	TRBD1	-	TRBJ1-5
CASSYGAGKAYEQHF	TGTGCCAGCAGTTACGGGGCAGGAAAGGCCTACGAGCAGCACTTC	TRBV6-5	-	-	TRBJ2-7
CASGLVKQRELFAEQYF	TGTGCTAGTGGTTTGGTAAAACAGCGGGAGCTCTTTGCCGAGCAGTACTTC	TRBV12-5	TRBD2	-	TRBJ2-7
CASSPPRTGIKTYEQYF	TGTGCCAGCAGTCCCCCACGGACAGGAATTAAAACCTACGAGCAGTACTTC	TRBV28	TRBD1	-	TRBJ2-7
CASSPWPTDQETQYF	TGTGCCAGCAGCCCTTGGCCGACTGATCAAGAGACCCAGTACTTC	TRBV7-8	-	once	TRBJ2-5
CATSDSTFLGQPQHF	TGTGCCACCAGTGATTCGACGTTTCTAGGTCAGCCCCAGCATTTT	TRBV24-1	-	few	TRBJ1-5
CASSPRQVPYNEQFF	TGTGCCAGCAGTCCCCGACAGGTTCCCTACAATGAGCAGTTCTTC	TRBV6-1	-	medium-sized	TRBJ2-1
CATSRGAGGGADTQYF	TGTGCCACCAGCAGAGGAGCGGGGGGGGGGGCAGATACGCAGTATTTT	TRBV15	TRBD2	-	TRBJ2-3
CASSLTVAGIHEQYF	TGTGCCAGCAGCTTAACCGTAGCGGGAATCCACGAGCAGTACTTC	TRBV7-2	TRBD2	few	TRBJ2-7
CASSKSGGEQFF	TGTGCCAGCAGTAAAAGTGGGGGTGAGCAGTTCTTC	TRBV7-9	-	-	TRBJ2-1
CASSYSGTTSLAYGYTF	TGTGCCAGCAGTTACTCAGGGACGACTTCGTTGGCATATGGCTACACCTTC	TRBV6-5	-	few	TRBJ1-2
CASSYNRGNEQFF	TGTGCCAGCAGCTACAACAGGGGGAATGAGCAGTTCTTC	TRBV11-1	TRBD1	-	TRBJ2-1
CASSRVKAGYTF	TGTGCCAGCAGCCGGGTTAAGGCCGGCTACACCTTC	TRBV7-2	-	-	TRBJ1-2
CASSSPGSRARRGSTDTQYF	TGTGCCAGCAGCTCCCCTGGATCGAGGGCCCGGCGAGGGAGCACAGATACGCAGTATTTT	TRBV7-9	-	-	TRBJ2-3
CASSLGGGATDTQYF	TGTGCCAGCAGCTTGGGGGGAGGGGCCACAGATACGCAGTATTTT	TRBV5-4	TRBD2	few	TRBJ2-3
CASSQSGTGFYEQYF	TGTGCCAGCAGTCAGTCAGGGACAGGCTTCTACGAGCAGTACTTC	TRBV2	TRBD1	-	TRBJ2-7
CASSFGGDSINEKLFF	TGTGCCAGCAGCTTTGGAGGGGATAGCATTAATGAAAAACTGTTTTTT	TRBV5-4	-	-	TRBJ1-4